The 18 T cell receptor beta chains below come from one sample, sequenced in a study of cytomegalovirus exposure and HLA in healthy donors. Data came from immunoSEQ multiplex PCR; TCRdb stores just in-frame clones and leaves some out. This repertoire shows roughly 70,000 clones, roughly 95% found once; its top ten account for roughly 4.7%. Sequencing was performed on PBMCs. These receptors came from a young woman in good health and CMV-seropositive.

The DNA for the CDR3 is TGTGCCAGCAGCTTAGACGCGGCAGGGGCCGCGGAGACCCAGTACTTC. Translation: CASSLDAAGAAETQYF. The chain combines TRBV11-1 with TRBJ2-5; perhaps TRBD1 as D (6 bases). The CDR3 runs to 16 residues. The V end was cut by 1 base, the J end by 5 bases, with 17 bases between. Germline V gene lookup returns CDR1 SGHAT and CDR2 FQDESV (reference sequence).

The genes are TRBV6-6 and TRBJ1-3; D is possibly TRBD1 (5 bases). V lost 5 bases and J lost 0, with 11 bases in between. The CDR3 contains 15 residues. Germline CDR1 reads MNHNY; CDR2 reads SVGAGI (reference sequence). CDR3: CASSTGQTSGNTIYF. The CDR3 bases are TGTGCCAGCAGTACAGGCCAGACCTCTGGAAACACCATATATTTT.

The chain combines TRBV9 with TRBJ1-1; D is undetermined. The length of the CDR3 is 13 residues. Trimming removed 2 bases at V and 0 bases at J, with 5 bases between. Looked up from germline, CDR1 is SGDLS and CDR2 is YYNGEE. CDR3 in amino acids: CASSVTVNTEAFF. DNA of the CDR3: TGTGCCAGCAGCGTCACAGTGAACACTGAAGCTTTCTTT. Full variable domain (missing parts from reference TRBV9 and TRBJ1-1): DSGVTQTPKHLITATGQRVTLRCSPRSGDLSVYWYQQSLDQGLQFLIQYYNGEERAKGNILERFSAQQFPDLHSELNLSSLELGDSALYFCASSVTVNTEAFFGQGTRLTVV.

The J gene is TRBJ2-1, the V gene TRBV5-8, with 12 bases matching TRBD2. The CDR3 consists of 15 residues. J was trimmed by 8 bases and V by 5 bases; bases with no gene match: 8. Germline V CDR1 and CDR2: SGHTS, YDEGEE. The CDR3 nucleotides read TGTGCCAGCAGTTCTAGCGGGAGGGCCTCGGATGAGCAGTTCTTC. It translates to CASSSSGRASDEQFF.

J is TRBJ1-5 and V is TRBV28, with D unresolved. The CDR3 is 14 amino acids. Between the trimmed V and J ends, which lost 6 bases and 1 base, there was a span of 10 bases. The germline gives CDR1 MDHEN, CDR2 SYDVKM. The CDR3, as DNA: TGTGCCAGCAGCCCTGGGAGGAGCAATCAGCCCCAGCATTTT. Its translation: CASSPGRSNQPQHF.

As concerns this clone: This same CDR3 is encoded by further DNA sequences in the sample. This chain connects TRBV27 to TRBJ2-1, with D unresolved. The length of the CDR3 is 13 residues. The V end was cut by 5 bases, the J end by 4 bases, with 9 bases between. Germline V gives CDR1 MNHEY, CDR2 SMNVEV (reference sequence). CDR3: CASSPGAYNEQFF. CDR3 nucleotide sequence: TGTGCCAGCAGTCCCGGAGCGTACAATGAGCAGTTCTTC.

In DNA form, the CDR3 reads TGTGCCAGCAGTGAAGCGATCAGCGGTAGCACAGATACGCAGTATTTT. It codes for CASSEAISGSTDTQYF. The V gene is TRBV6-1, the J gene TRBJ2-3, with D possibly matching TRBD2 (5 bases). The CDR3 runs 16 residues. Trimming removed 0 bases at V and 0 bases at J, with 10 bases between. CDR1 MNHNS and CDR2 SASEGT come from the germline V gene.

This sequence joins TRBV6-1 and TRBJ1-1; D possibly corresponds to TRBD1 (5 bases). Trimming stripped 4 bases from V and 1 base from J, with 7 bases between. This CDR3 spans 13 amino acids. Germline V gene sequence: CDR1 MNHNS, CDR2 SASEGT. CDR3 nucleotide sequence: TGTGCCAGCAGTGGGCAGGGGAACACTGAAGCTTTCTTT. Amino acids: CASSGQGNTEAFF.

The rearrangement joins TRBV28 to TRBJ2-7; a possible D gene is TRBD1 (6 bases). The V gene lost 3 bases and the J gene lost 3 bases, with 18 bases spanning the gap. Germline CDR1 reads MDHEN; CDR2 reads SYDVKM. The CDR3 covers 16 residues. CDR3 bases: TGTGCCAGCAGTTTCTTGGGTCAGGGGTACAACTACGAGCAGTACTTC. Residues: CASSFLGQGYNYEQYF.

The CDR3: CASSPTSGRAGTGELFF. DNA of the CDR3: TGTGCCAGCAGCCCGACTAGCGGGAGGGCCGGTACCGGGGAGCTGTTTTTT. The chain links TRBV7-2 to TRBJ2-2; 14 positions agree with TRBD2. CDR3 length: 17 residues. CDR1 and CDR2 from the germline V gene are SGHTA and FQGNSA. J lost 5 bases, V lost 5 bases, and 7 bases had no gene match.

In DNA form, the CDR3 reads TGTGCCAGCAGCCAAGAAAAGGGGATTTGGACTGAAGCTTTCTTT. Amino acid sequence: CASSQEKGIWTEAFF. The V gene is TRBV14, the J gene TRBJ1-1, with D perhaps TRBD1 (5 bases). Trimming shortened V by 0 bases and J by 5 bases, and 13 bases separated the two germline ends. The CDR3 totals 15 residues. Germline V lookup: CDR1 SGHDN, CDR2 FVKESK.

This clone is a singleton in its sample. This rearrangement joins TRBV28 to TRBJ2-7; TRBD1 aligns across 9 bases. J gave up 5 bases and V 5 bases, and 7 bases lay outside the gene matches. This CDR3 is 14 amino acids long. CDR1 is MDHEN, CDR2 SYDVKM, per germline. CDR3 region: CASSGGTGLDEQYF. For the CDR3, the DNA is TGTGCCAGCAGTGGGGGGACAGGGCTGGACGAGCAGTACTTC.

The V gene is TRBV28, the J gene TRBJ1-5, with D tentatively TRBD1 (5 bases). CDR1 and CDR2 from the germline V gene are MDHEN and SYDVKM. V was trimmed by 6 bases and J by 4 bases, leaving 16 bases between them. The CDR3 sequence is 15 residues long. As DNA, the CDR3 is TGTGCCAGCAGCCCGGAGGGGCAGAAAAATCAGCCCCAGCATTTT. It translates to CASSPEGQKNQPQHF.

This chain connects TRBV28 to TRBJ2-1; TRBD2 matches at 12 bases. J lost 8 bases, V lost 3 bases, and 5 bases had no gene match. CDR1 and CDR2 from the germline V gene are MDHEN and SYDVKM. The CDR3 is 15 amino acids. The CDR3 nucleotides read TGTGCCAGCAGTTTGACTAGCGGGAGTTCCGATGAGCAGTTCTTC. This sequence encodes CASSLTSGSSDEQFF.

This clone was recorded once. V gene TRBV7-8 combines with J gene TRBJ2-1; 9 positions agree with TRBD2. This CDR3 is 15 amino acids long. V lost 1 base and J lost 7; bases outside the gene matches: 5. Germline V CDR1 and CDR2: SGHVS, FQNEAQ. CDR3 residues: CASSLDGREGNEQFF. The CDR3 DNA is TGTGCCAGCAGCTTAGATGGGCGGGAGGGTAATGAGCAGTTCTTC.

This clone was picked up one time. CDR3 sequence: CATSRKGQGYNEQFF. Written as DNA, the CDR3 is TGTGCCACCAGCAGAAAAGGACAGGGCTACAATGAGCAGTTCTTC. The rearrangement uses TRBV15 and TRBJ2-1, with TRBD1 matching 8 bases. Looked up from germline, CDR1 is LNHNV and CDR2 is YYDKDF (reference sequence). J gave up 3 bases and V 2 bases, and 3 bases lay outside the gene matches. There are 15 residues in the CDR3.

The CDR3, as DNA: TGTGCCACCGGGACAGGGGGACAAGAGACCCAGTACTTC. Translation: CATGTGGQETQYF. This rearrangement joins TRBV28 to TRBJ2-5; 11 nucleotides agree with TRBD1. V was pared by 10 bases and J by 2 bases, with 3 bases of the junction left unmatched. The CDR3 is 13 residues long. Looked up from germline, CDR1 is MDHEN and CDR2 is SYDVKM.

The genes are TRBV7-2 and TRBJ1-2; 9 bases match TRBD1. Germline V gene data show CDR1 as SGHTA and CDR2 as FQGNSA. The ends lost 5 bases at V and 6 bases at J; junction bases unmatched: 7. CDR3 length: 14 residues. The CDR3 bases are TGTGCCAGCAGCCTACTACAGGGGGCTCATGGCTACACCTTC. Its translation is CASSLLQGAHGYTF.